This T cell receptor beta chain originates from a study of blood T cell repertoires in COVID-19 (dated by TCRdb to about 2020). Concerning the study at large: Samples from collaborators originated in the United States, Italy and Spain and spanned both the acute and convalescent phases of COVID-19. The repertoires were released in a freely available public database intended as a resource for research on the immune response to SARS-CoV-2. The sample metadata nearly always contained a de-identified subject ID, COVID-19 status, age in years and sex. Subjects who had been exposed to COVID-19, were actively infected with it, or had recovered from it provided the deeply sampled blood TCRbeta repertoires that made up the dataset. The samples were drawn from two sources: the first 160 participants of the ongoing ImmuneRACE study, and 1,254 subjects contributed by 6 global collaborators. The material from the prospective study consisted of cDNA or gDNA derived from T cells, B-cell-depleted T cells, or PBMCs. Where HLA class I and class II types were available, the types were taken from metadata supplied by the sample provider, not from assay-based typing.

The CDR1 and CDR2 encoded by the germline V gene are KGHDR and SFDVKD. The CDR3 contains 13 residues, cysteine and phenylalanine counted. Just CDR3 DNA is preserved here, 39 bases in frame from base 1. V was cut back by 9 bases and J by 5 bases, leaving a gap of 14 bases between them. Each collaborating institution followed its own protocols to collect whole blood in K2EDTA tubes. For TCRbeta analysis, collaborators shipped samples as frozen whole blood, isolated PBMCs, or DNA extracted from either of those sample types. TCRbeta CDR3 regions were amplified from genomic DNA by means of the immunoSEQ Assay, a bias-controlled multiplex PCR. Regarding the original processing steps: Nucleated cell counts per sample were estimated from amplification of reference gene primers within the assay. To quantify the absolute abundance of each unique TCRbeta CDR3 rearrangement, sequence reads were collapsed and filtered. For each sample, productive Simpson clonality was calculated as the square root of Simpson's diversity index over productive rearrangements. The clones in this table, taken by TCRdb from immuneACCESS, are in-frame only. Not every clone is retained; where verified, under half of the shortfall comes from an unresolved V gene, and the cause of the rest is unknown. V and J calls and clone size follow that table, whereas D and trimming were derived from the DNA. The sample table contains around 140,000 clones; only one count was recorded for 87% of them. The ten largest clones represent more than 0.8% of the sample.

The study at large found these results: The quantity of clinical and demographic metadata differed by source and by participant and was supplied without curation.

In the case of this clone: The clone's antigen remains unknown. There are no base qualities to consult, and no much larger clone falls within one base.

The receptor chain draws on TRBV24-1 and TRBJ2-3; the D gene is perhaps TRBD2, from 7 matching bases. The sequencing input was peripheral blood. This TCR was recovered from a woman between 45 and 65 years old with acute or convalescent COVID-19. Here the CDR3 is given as CATLGGGGDTQYF. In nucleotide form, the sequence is TGTGCCACCCTAGGGGGAGGGGGAGATACGCAGTATTTT.